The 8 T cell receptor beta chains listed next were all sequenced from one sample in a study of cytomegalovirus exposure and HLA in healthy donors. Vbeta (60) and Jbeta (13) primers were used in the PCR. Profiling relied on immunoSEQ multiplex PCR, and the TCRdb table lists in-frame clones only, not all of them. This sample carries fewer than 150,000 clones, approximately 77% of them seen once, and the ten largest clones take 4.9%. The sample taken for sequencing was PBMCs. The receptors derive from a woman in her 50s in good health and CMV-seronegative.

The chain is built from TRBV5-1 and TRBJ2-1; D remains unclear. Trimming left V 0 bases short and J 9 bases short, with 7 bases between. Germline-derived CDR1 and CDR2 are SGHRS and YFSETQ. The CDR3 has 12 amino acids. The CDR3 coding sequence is TGCGCCAGCAGCTTGGGACAATTTGAGCAGTTCTTC. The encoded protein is CASSLGQFEQFF.

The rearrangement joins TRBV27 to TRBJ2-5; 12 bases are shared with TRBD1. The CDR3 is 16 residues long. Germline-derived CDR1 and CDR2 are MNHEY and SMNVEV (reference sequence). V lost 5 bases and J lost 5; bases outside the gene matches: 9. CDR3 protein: CASSPYPGQGAETQYF. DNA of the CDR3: TGTGCCAGCAGTCCATATCCGGGACAGGGGGCGGAGACCCAGTACTTC.

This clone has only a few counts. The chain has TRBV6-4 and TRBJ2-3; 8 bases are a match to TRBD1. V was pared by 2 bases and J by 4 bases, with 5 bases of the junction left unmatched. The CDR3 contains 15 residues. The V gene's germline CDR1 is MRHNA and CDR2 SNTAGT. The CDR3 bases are TGTGCCAGCAGTGACGGACAGGGTTCAGCAGATACGCAGTATTTT. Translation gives CASSDGQGSADTQYF.

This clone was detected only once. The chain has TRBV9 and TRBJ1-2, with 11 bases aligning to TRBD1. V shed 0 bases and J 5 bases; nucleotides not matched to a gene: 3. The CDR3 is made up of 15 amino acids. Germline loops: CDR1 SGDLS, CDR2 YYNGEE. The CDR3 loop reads CASSVDRDRGYGYTF. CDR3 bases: TGTGCCAGCAGCGTAGACAGGGACAGGGGGTATGGCTACACCTTC.

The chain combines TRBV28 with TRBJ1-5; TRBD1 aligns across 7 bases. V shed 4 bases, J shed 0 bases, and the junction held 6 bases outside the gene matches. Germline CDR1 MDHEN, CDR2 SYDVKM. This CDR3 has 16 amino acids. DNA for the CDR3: TGTGCCAGCAGTTCGGGACAGCTATATAGCAATCAGCCCCAGCATTTT. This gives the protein CASSSGQLYSNQPQHF.

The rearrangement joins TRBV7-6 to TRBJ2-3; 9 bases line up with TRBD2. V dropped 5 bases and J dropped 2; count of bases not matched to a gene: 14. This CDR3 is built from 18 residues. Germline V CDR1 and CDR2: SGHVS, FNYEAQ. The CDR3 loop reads CASSQVGRGGYNTDTQYF. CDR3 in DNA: TGTGCCAGCAGCCAAGTCGGGCGGGGGGGATACAACACAGATACGCAGTATTTT. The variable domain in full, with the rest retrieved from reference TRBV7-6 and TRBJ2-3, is GAGVSQSPRYKVTKRGQDVALRCDPISGHVSLYWYRQALGQGPEFLTYFNYEAQQDKSGLPNDRFSAERPEGSISTLTIQRTEQRDSAMYRCASSQVGRGGYNTDTQYFGPGTRLTVL.

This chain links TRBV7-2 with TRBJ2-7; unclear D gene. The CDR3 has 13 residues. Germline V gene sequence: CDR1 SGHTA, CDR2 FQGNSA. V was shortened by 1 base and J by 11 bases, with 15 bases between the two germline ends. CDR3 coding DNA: TGTGCCAGCAGCTTAGAACCCTTAGCAGATAAGTACTTC. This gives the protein CASSLEPLADKYF.

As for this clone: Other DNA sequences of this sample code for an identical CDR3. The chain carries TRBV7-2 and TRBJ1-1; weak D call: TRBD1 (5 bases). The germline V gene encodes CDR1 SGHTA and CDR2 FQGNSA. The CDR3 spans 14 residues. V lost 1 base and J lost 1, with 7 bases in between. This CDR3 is CASSLGQGNTEAFF. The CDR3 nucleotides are TGTGCCAGCAGCTTAGGTCAGGGGAACACTGAAGCTTTCTTT.